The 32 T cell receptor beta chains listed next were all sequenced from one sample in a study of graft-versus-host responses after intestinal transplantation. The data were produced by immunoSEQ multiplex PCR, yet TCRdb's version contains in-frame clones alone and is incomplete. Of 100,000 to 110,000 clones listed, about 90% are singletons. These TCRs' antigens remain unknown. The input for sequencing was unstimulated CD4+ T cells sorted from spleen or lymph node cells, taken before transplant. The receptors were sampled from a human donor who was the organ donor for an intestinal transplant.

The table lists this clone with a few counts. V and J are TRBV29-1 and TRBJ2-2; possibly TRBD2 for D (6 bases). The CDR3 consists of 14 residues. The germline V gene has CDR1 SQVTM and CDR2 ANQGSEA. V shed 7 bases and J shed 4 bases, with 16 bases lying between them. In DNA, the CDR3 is TGCAGCGCCGTAAGGGCGGGAAGCACCGGGGAGCTGTTTTTT. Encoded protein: CSAVRAGSTGELFF.

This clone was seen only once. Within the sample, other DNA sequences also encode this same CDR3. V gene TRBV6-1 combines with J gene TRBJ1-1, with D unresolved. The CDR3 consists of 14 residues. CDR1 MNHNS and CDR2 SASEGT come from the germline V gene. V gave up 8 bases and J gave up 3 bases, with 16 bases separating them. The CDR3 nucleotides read TGTGCCAGCTCATCGGAGCTTAGAGACACTGAAGCTTTCTTT. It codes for CASSSELRDTEAFF.

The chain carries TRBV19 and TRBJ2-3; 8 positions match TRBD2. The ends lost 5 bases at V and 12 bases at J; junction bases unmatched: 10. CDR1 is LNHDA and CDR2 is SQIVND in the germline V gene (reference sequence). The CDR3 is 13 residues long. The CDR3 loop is CASSLPGTRTQYF. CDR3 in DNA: TGTGCCAGTAGTTTACCCGGGACTAGGACACAGTATTTT. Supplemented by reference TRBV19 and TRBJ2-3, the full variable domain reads DGGITQSPKYLFRKEGQNVTLSCEQNLNHDAMYWYRQDPGQGLRLIYYSQIVNDFQKGDIAEGYSVSREKKESFPLTVTSAQKNPTAFYLCASSLPGTRTQYFGPGTRLTVL.

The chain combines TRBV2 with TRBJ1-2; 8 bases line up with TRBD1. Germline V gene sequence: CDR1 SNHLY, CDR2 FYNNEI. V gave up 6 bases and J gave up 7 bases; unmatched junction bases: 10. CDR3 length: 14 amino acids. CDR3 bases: TGTGCCAGCAGGATAGGGACAGGCCCGGGTGGCTACACCTTC. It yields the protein CASRIGTGPGGYTF.

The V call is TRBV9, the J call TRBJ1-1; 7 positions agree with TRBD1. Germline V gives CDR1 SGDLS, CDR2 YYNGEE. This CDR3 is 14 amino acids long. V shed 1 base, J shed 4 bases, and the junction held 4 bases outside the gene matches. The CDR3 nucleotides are TGTGCCAGCAGCGTATACGCAGGGGGCACTGAAGCTTTCTTT. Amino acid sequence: CASSVYAGGTEAFF.

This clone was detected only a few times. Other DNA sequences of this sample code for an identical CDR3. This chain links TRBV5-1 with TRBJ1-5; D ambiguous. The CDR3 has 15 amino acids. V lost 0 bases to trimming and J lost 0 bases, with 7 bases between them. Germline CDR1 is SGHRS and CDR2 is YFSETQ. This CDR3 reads CASSLDGYSNQPQHF. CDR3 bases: TGCGCCAGCAGCTTGGACGGTTATAGCAATCAGCCCCAGCATTTT. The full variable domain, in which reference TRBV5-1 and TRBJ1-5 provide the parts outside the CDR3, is KAGVTQTPRYLIKTRGQQVTLSCSPISGHRSVSWYQQTPGQGLQFLFEYFSETQRNKGNFPGRFSGRQFSNSRSEMNVSTLELGDSALYLCASSLDGYSNQPQHFGDGTRLSIL.

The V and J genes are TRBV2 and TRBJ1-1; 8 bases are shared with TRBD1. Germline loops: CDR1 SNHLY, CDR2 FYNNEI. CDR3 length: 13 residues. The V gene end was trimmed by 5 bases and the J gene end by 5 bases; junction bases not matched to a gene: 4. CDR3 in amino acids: CASSLQGATEAFF. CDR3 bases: TGTGCCAGCAGTCTTCAGGGGGCGACTGAAGCTTTCTTT.

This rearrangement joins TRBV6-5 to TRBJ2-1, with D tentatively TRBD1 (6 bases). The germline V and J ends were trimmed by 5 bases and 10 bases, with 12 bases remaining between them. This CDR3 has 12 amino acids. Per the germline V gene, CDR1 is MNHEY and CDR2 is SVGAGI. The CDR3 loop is CASSRTGTEQFF. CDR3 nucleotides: TGTGCCAGCAGTCGCACAGGGACCGAGCAGTTCTTC.

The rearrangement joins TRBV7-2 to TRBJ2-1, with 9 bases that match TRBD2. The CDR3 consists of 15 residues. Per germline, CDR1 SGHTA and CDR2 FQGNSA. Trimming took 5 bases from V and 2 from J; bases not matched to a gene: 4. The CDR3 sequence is CASSVSGGTYNEQFF. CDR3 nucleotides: TGTGCCAGCAGCGTAAGCGGGGGGACCTACAATGAGCAGTTCTTC.

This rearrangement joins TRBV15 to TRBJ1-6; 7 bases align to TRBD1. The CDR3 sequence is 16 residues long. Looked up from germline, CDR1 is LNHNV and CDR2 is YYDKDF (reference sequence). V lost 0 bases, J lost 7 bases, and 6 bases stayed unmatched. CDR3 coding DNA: TGTGCCACCAGCAGAGAAATGGGACAGAAAAATTCACCCCTCCACTTT. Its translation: CATSREMGQKNSPLHF.

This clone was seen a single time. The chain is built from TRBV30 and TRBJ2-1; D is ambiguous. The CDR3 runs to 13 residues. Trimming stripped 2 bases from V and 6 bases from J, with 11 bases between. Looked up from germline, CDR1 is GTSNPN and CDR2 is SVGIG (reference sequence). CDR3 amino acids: CAWSQGPPNEQFF. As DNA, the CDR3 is TGTGCCTGGAGTCAAGGGCCCCCCAATGAGCAGTTCTTC. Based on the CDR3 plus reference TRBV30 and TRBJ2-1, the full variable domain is SQTIHQWPATLVQPVGSPLSLECTVEGTSNPNLYWYRQAAGRGLQLLFYSVGIGQISSEVPQNLSASRPQDRQFILSSKKLLLSDSGFYLCAWSQGPPNEQFFGPGTRLTVL.

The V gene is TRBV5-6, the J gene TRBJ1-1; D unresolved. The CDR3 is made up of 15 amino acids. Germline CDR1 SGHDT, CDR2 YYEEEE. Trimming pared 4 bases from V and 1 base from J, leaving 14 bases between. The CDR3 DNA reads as TGTGCCAGCAGCCCCAGGAGGACCCAGAACACTGAAGCTTTCTTT. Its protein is CASSPRRTQNTEAFF. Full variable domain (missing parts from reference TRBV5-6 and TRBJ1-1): DAGVTQSPTHLIKTRGQQVTLRCSPKSGHDTVSWYQQALGQGPQFIFQYYEEEERQRGNFPDRFSGHQFPNYSSELNVNALLLGDSALYLCASSPRRTQNTEAFFGQGTRLTVV.

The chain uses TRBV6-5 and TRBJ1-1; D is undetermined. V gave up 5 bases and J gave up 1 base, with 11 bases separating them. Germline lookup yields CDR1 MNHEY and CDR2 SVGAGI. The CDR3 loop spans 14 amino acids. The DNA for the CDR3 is TGTGCCAGCAGTGGTAAGGACCGGAACACTGAAGCTTTCTTT. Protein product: CASSGKDRNTEAFF.

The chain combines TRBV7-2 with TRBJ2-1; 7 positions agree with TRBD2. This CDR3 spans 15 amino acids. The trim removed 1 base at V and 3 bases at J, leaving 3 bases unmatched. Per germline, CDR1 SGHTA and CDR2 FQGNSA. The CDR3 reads CASSLVGGIYNEQFF. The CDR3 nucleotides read TGTGCCAGCAGCTTAGTCGGGGGGATCTACAATGAGCAGTTCTTC.

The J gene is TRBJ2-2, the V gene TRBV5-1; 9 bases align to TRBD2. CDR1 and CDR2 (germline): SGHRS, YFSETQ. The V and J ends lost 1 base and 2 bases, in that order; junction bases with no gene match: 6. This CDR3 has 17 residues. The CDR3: CASSLISSGGNTGELFF. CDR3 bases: TGCGCCAGCAGCTTGATAAGTAGCGGGGGCAACACCGGGGAGCTGTTTTTT.

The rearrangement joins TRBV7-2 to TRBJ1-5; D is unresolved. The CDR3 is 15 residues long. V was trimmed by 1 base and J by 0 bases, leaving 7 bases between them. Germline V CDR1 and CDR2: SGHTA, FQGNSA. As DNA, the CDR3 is TGTGCCAGCAGCTTAGTAACTGTTAGCAATCAGCCCCAGCATTTT. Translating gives CASSLVTVSNQPQHF.

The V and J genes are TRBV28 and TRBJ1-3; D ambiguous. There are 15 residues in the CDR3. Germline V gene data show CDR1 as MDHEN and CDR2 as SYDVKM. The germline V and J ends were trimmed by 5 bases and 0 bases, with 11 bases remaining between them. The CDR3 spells CASSRDGLSGNTIYF. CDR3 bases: TGTGCCAGCAGTCGCGACGGACTCTCTGGAAACACCATATATTTT.

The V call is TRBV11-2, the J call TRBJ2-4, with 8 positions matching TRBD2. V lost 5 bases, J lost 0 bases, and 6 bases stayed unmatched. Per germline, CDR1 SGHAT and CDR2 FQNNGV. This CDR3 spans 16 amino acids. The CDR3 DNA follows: TGTGCCAGCAGCGACGAACGGGGGGGAGCCAAAAACATTCAGTACTTC. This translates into CASSDERGGAKNIQYF. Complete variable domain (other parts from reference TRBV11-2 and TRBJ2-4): EAGVAQSPRYKIIEKRQSVAFWCNPISGHATLYWYQQILGQGPKLLIQFQNNGVVDDSQLPKDRFSAERLKGVDSTLKIQPAKLEDSAVYLCASSDERGGAKNIQYFGAGTRLSVL.

CDR3 region: CASSPLAGGRETQYF. CDR3 coding DNA: TGTGCCAGCAGCCCCCTAGCGGGGGGGCGAGAGACCCAGTACTTC. V usage is TRBV5-5 and J usage is TRBJ2-5; 12 bases align to TRBD2. The ends lost 4 bases at V and 4 bases at J; junction bases unmatched: 5. Germline loops: CDR1 SGHKS, CDR2 YYEKEE (reference sequence). The CDR3 consists of 15 residues.

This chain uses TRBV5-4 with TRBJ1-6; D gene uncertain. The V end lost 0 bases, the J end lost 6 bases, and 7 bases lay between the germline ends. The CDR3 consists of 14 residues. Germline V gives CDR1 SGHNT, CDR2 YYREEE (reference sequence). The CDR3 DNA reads TGTGCCAGCAGCTTGGACATTCTTAATTCACCCCTCCACTTT. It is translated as CASSLDILNSPLHF.

CDR3 sequence: CASSLTPNTIYF. In DNA, the CDR3 is TGTGCCAGCAGCTTAACCCCAAACACCATATATTTT. The V and J genes are TRBV7-8 and TRBJ1-3; D remains ambiguous. The CDR3 is 12 residues long. Germline CDR1 is SGHVS and CDR2 is FQNEAQ. With 2 bases removed from V and 6 bases from J, the gap between germline ends came to 5 bases.

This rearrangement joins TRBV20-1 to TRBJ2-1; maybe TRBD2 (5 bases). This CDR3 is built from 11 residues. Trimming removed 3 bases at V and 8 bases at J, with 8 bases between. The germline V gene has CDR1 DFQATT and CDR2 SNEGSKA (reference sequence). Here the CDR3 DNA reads TGCAGTGCTAGTATGCGGGATGAGCAGTTCTTC. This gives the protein CSASMRDEQFF.

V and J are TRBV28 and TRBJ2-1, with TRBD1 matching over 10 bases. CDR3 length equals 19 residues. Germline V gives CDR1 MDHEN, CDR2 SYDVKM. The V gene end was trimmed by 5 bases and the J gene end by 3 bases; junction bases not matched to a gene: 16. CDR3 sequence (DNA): TGTGCCAGCAGTATACGACAGGGGGCGCGGCCTGCGATCTACAATGAGCAGTTCTTC. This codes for CASSIRQGARPAIYNEQFF.

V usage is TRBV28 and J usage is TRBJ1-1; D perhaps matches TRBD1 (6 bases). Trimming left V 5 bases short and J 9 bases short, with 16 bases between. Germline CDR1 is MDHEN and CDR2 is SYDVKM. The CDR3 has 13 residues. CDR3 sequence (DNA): TGTGCCAGCAGTAGGAGGGAGGGGGGGAAAGCTTTCTTT. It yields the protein CASSRREGGKAFF.

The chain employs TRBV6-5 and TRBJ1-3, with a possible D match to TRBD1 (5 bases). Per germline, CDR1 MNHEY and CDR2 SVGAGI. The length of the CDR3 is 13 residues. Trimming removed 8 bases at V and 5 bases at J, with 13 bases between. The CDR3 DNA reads TGTGCCAGCGTAGAGGGGATAAGAAACACCATATATTTT. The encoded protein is CASVEGIRNTIYF.

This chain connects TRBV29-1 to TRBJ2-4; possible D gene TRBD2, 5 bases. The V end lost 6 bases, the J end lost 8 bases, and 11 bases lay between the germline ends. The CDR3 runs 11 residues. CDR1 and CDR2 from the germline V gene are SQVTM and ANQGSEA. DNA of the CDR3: TGCAGCGTAGCGGACGGTTACATTCAGTACTTC. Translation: CSVADGYIQYF.

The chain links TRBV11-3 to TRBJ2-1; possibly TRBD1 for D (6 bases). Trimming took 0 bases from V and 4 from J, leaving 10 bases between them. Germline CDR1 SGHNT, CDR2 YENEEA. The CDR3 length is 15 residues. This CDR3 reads CASSLEQGLYNEQFF. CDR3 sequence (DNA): TGTGCCAGCAGCTTAGAACAGGGATTATACAATGAGCAGTTCTTC.

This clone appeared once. CDR3 in DNA: TGTGCCAGCAGCTTGTTGAGACAGCTCACAGATACGCAGTATTTT. Translation gives CASSLLRQLTDTQYF. The chain employs TRBV5-6 and TRBJ2-3, with TRBD1 as a possible D gene (5 bases). Germline assignment: CDR1 SGHDT and CDR2 YYEEEE. The V gene lost 1 base and the J gene lost 2 bases, with 11 bases spanning the gap. The CDR3 consists of 15 residues.

The CDR3 DNA sequence: TGTGCCTCCCACCGTGAAGGATACGAGCAGTACTTC. This codes for CASHREGYEQYF. The chain employs TRBV2 and TRBJ2-7; D is undetermined. This CDR3 region has 12 residues. Deletions cut 11 bases from V and 4 bases from J, with 15 bases between. Germline V lookup: CDR1 SNHLY, CDR2 FYNNEI.

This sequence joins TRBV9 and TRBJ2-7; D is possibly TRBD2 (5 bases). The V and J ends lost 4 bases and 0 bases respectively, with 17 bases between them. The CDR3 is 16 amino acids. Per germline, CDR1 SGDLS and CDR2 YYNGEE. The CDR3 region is CASSFLPAGDSYEQYF. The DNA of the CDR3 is TGTGCCAGCAGCTTCCTTCCCGCCGGGGACTCCTACGAGCAGTACTTC.

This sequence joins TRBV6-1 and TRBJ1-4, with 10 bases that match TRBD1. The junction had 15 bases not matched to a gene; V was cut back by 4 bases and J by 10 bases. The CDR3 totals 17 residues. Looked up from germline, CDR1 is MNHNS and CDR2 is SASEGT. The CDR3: CASSVSETGGRVGKLFF. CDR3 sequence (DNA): TGTGCCAGCAGTGTATCCGAGACAGGGGGCCGAGTGGGAAAACTGTTTTTT.

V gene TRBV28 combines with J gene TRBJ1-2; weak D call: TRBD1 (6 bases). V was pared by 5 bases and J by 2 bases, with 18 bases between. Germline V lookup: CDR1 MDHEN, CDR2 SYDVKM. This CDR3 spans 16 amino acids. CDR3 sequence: CASSPPTGQTNYGYTF. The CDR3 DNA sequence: TGTGCCAGCAGTCCCCCCACAGGACAGACCAACTATGGCTACACCTTC.